This TCR beta chain derives from a study of human T cells and chemical hapten exposure. Overall study context: In the roughly 25-week study, patients were dosed weekly with diphenylcyclopropenone on the scalp throughout.

General study findings and limits: Donors were affected by alopecia, so their immune reaction might vary from that of healthy individuals.

This clonotype was counted a few times. Antigen specificity is unknown. The study used a library that attached unique molecular identifiers to individual cDNA molecules. Source study methods: Sample TCR totals centred on a median of roughly 96,000, ranging about 20,000 to 750,000. MiXCR, applied by TCRdb to the RACE reads, yields one record per CDR3 protein. V and J calls and clone size were set by TCRdb, not the authors. The repertoire holds some 79,000 distinct CDR3 sequences, with 11% as singletons. Time point noted: patch test 3, about 24 weeks after DPC sensitization. This sample's treatment: therapeutic diphenylcyclopropenone sensitization with weekly scalp DPC. The TCR was taken from a woman between 45 and 65 years old with alopecia areata. Some clones in this sample may be carry-over from other donors' samples. The material sequenced was whole blood, taken in connection with sensitization to the hapten diphenylcyclopropenone (DPC).

As DNA, the CDR3 is TGTGCCAGCAGCGTCGGCCTTACCACGGGGTCCTTGAACACTGAAGCTTTCTTT. Amino acid sequence: CASSVGLTTGSLNTEAFF. This chain connects TRBV9 to TRBJ1-1, with no clear D. The CDR3 sequence is 18 residues long. The germline V gene has CDR1 SGDLS and CDR2 YYNGEE. Trimming left V 2 bases short and J 0 bases short, with 20 bases between.